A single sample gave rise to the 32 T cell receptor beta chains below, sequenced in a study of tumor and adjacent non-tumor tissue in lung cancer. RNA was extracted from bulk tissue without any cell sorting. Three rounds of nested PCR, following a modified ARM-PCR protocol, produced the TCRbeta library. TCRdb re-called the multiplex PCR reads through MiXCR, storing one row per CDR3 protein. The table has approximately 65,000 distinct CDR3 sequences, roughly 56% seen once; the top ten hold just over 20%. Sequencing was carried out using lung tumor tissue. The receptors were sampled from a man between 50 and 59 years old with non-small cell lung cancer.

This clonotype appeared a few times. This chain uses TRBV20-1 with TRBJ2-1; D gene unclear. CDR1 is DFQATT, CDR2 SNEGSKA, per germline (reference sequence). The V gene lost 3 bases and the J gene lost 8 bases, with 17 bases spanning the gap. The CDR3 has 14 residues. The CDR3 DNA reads TGCAGTGCTAGTGGCCCCCAGGTTGTGGATGAGCAGTTCTTC. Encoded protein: CSASGPQVVDEQFF.

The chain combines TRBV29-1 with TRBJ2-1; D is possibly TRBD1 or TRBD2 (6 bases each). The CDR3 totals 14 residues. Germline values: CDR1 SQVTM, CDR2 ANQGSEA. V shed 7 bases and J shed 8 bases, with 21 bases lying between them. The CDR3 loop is CSGVGGLEMDEQFF. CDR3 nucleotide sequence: TGCAGCGGCGTAGGGGGGCTAGAGATGGATGAGCAGTTCTTC.

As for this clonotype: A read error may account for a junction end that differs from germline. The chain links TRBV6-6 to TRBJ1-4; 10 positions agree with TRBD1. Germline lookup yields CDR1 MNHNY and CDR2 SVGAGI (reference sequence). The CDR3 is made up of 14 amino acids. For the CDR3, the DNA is TGTGCCAGCTGTTGGAACGGACAGGGGGGAAAAATGTTTTTT. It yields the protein CASCWNGQGGKMFF.

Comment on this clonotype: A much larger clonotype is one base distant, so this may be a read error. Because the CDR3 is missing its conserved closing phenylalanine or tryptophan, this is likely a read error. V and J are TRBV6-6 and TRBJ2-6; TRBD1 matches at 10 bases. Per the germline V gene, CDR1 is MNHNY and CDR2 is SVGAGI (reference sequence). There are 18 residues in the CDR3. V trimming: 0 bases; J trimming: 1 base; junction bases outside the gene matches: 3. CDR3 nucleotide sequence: TGTGCCAGCAGTTACTCCCCGGGACAGGGGTCTGGGGCCAACGTCCTGACTCTC. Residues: CASSYSPGQGSGANVLTL.

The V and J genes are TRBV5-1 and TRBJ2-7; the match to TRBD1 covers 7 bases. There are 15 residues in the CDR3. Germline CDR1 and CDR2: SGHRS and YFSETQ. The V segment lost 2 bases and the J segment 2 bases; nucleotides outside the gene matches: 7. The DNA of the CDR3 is TGCGCCAGCAGCTTATCGACAGGGCCCACCTACGAGCAGTACTTC. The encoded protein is CASSLSTGPTYEQYF. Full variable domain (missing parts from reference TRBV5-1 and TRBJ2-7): KAGVTQTPRYLIKTRGQQVTLSCSPISGHRSVSWYQQTPGQGLQFLFEYFSETQRNKGNFPGRFSGRQFSNSRSEMNVSTLELGDSALYLCASSLSTGPTYEQYFGPGTRLTVT.

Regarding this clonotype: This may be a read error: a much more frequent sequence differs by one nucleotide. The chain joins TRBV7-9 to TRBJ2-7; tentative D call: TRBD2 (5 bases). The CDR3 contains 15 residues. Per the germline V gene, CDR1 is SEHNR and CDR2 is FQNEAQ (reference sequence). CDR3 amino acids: CANSLAQAGPYEQYF. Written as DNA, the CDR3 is TGTGCCAACAGCTTAGCGCAGGCGGGTCCCTACGAGCAGTACTTC.

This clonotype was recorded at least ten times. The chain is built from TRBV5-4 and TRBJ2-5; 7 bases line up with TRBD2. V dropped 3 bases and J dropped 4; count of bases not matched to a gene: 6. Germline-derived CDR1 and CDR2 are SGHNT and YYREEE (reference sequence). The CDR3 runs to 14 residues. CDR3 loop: CASSSPGLRETQYF. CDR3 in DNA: TGTGCCAGCAGCTCACCGGGACTACGAGAGACCCAGTACTTC.

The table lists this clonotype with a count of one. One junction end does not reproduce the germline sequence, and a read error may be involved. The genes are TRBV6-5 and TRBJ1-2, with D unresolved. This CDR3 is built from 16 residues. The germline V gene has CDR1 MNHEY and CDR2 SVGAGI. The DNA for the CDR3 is TGTGCCAGCAGTTACTCGGGCGCCACCCCCATCTATGGATACACCTTC. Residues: CASSYSGATPIYGYTF.

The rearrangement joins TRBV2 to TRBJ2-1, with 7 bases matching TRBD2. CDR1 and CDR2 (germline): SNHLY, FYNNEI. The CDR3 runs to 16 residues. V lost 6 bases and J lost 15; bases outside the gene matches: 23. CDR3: CASRDGGLGETHPLFF. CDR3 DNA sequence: TGTGCCAGCAGGGACGGAGGACTAGGGGAGACCCATCCCCTGTTCTTC.

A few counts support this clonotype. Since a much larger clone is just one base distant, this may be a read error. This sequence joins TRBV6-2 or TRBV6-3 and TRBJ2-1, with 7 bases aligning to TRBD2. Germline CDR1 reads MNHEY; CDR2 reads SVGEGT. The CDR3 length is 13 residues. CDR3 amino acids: CASRSGTNNGQFF. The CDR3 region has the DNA TGTGCCAGCAGATCCGGGACTAACAATGGGCAGTTCTTC.

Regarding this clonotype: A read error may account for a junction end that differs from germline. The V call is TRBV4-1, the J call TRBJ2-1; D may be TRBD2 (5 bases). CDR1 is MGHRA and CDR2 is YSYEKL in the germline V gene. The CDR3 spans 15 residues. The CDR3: CASSLPYKRNNGQFF. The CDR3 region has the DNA TGCGCCAGCAGCCTCCCCTATAAGCGGAACAATGGGCAGTTCTTC.

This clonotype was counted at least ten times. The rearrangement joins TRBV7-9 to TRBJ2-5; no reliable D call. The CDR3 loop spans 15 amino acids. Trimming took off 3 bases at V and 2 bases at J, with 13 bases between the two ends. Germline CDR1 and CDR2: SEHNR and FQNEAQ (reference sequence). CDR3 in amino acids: CASSLWWPGQETQYF. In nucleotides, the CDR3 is TGTGCCAGCAGCTTGTGGTGGCCGGGTCAAGAGACCCAGTACTTC. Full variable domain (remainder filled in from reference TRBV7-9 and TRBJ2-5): DTGVSQNPRHKITKRGQNVTFRCDPISEHNRLYWYRQTLGQGPEFLTYFQNEAQLEKSRLLSDRFSAERPKGSFSTLEIQRTEQGDSAMYLCASSLWWPGQETQYFGPGTRLLVL.

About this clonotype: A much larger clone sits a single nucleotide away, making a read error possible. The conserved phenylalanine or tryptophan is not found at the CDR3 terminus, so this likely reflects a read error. In DNA, the CDR3 is TGTGCCAGCAGCAGGCACACTGAAGCTTTCTAT. Residues: CASSRHTEAFY. The chain employs TRBV13 and TRBJ1-1; D gene uncertain. V dropped 5 bases and J dropped 3 bases, with 4 bases sitting between them. Germline V gene sequence: CDR1 PRHDT, CDR2 FYEKMQ (reference sequence). The CDR3 is 11 residues long.

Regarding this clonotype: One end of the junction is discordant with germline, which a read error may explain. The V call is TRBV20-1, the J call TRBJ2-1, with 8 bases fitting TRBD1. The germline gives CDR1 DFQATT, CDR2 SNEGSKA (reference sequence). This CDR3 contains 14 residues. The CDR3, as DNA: TGCAGTACTAGATTGGGGACAGGCCACAATGAACAGTTCTTC. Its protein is CSTRLGTGHNEQFF.

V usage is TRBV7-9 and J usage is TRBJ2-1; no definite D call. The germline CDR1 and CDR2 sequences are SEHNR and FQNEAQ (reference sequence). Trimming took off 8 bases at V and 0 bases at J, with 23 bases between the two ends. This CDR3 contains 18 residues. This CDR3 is CASGSRQEPGNSYNEQFF. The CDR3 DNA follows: TGTGCCAGCGGTAGTAGGCAGGAGCCGGGCAACTCCTACAATGAGCAGTTCTTC.

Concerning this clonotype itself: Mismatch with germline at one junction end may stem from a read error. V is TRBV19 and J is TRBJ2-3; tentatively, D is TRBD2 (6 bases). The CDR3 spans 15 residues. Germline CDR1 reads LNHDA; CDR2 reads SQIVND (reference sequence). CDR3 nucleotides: TGTGCCAGTACCCAGCGGGCAGCTAGCATAGATACGCAGTATTTT. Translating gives CASTQRAASIDTQYF.

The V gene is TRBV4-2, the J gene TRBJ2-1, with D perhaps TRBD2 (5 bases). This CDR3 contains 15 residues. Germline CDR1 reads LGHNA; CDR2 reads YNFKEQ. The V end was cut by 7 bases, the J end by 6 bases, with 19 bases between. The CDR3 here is CASNRDLWTSNEQFF. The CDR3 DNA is TGTGCCAGCAACCGAGATCTTTGGACTTCCAATGAGCAGTTCTTC.

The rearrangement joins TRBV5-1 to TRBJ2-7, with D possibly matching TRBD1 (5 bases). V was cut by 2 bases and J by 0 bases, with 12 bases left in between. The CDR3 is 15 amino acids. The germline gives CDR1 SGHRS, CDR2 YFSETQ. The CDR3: CASSFDSTSSYEQYF. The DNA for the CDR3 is TGCGCCAGCAGCTTCGACAGCACCAGCTCCTACGAGCAGTACTTC.

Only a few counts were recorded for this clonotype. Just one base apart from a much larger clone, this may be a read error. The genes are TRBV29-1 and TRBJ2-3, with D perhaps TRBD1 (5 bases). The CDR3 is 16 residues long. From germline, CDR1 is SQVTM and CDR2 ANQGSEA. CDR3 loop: CSVEDGQGTGADMQYF. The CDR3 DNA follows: TGCAGCGTTGAAGATGGGCAGGGAACGGGCGCAGATATGCAGTATTTT.

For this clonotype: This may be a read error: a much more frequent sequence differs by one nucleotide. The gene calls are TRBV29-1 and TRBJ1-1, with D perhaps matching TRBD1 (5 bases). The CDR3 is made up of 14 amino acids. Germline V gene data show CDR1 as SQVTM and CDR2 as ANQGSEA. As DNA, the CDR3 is TGCATCGGAGGGGTCCAAGCAGCTTTCACTGAAGCTTTCTTT. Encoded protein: CIGGVQAAFTEAFF. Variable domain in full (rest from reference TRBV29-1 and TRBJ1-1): SAVISQKPSRDICQRGTSLTIQCQVDSQVTMMFWYRQQPGQSLTLIATANQGSEATYESGFVIDKFPISRPNLTFSTLTVSNMSPEDSSIYLCIGGVQAAFTEAFFGQGTRLTVV.

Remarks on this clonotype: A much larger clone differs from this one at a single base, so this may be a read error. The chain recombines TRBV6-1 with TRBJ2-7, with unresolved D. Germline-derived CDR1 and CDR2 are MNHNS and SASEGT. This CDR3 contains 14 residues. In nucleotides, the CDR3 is TGTGCCAACAGTGAATTTGTATCGGAGAGGATTCAGTACTTC. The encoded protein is CANSEFVSERIQYF.

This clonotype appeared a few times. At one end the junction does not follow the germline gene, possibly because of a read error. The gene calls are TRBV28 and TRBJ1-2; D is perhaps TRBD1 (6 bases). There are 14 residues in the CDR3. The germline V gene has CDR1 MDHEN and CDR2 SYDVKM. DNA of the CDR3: TGTACCAGCCAGTTCGGGGGCTCCCTTTATGGCTACATCTTC. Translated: CTSQFGGSLYGYIF.

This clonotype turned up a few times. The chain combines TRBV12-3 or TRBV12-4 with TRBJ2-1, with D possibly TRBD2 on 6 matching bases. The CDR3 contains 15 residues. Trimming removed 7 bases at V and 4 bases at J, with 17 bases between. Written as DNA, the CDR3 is TGTGCCAGCACCTTAGCCGGGAGCGGATACAATGAGCAGTTCTTC. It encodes CASTLAGSGYNEQFF.

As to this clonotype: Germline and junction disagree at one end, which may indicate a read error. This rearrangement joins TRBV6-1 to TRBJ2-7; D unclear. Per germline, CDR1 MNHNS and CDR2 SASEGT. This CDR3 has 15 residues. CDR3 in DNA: TGTGCCAGTAGTGAAGAGATCGGTGCTTGGGACGAGCAGTACTTC. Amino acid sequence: CASSEEIGAWDEQYF.

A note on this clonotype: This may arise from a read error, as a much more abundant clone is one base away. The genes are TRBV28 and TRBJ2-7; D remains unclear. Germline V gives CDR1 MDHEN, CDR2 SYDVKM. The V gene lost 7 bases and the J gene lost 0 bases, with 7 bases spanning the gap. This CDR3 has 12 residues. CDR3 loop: CASNVSSYEQYF. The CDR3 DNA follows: TGTGCCAGCAACGTCAGCTCCTACGAGCAGTACTTC. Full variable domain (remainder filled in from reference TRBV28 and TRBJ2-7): DVKVTQSSRYLVKRTGEKVFLECVQDMDHENMFWYRQDPGLGLRLIYFSYDVKMKEKGDIPEGYSVSREKKERFSLILESASTNQTSMYLCASNVSSYEQYFGPGTRLTVT.

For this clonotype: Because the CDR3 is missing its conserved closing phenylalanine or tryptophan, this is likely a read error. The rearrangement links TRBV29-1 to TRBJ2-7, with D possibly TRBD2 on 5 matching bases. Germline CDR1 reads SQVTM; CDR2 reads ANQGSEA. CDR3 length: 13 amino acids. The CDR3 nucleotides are TGCTGCGCCCGATCGGGGAGCTCCTACGAGCAGTACATC. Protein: CCARSGSSYEQYI.

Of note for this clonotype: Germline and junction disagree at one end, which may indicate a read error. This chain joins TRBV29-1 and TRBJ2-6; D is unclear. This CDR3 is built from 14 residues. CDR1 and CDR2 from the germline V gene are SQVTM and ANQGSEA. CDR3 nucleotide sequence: TGCAGCGTTAGAGAGCTCGGTGGGACCAACGTCCTGACTTTC. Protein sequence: CSVRELGGTNVLTF. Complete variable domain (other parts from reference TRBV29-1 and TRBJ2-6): SAVISQKPSRDICQRGTSLTIQCQVDSQVTMMFWYRQQPGQSLTLIATANQGSEATYESGFVIDKFPISRPNLTFSTLTVSNMSPEDSSIYLCSVRELGGTNVLTFGAGSRLTVL.

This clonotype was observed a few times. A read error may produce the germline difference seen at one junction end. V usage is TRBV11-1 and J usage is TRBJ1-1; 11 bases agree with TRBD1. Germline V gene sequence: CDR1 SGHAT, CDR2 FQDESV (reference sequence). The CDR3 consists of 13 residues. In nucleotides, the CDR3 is TGTGCCAGCAGCCCTGGGACAGGGGGTGAAGCTTCCTTT. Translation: CASSPGTGGEASF.

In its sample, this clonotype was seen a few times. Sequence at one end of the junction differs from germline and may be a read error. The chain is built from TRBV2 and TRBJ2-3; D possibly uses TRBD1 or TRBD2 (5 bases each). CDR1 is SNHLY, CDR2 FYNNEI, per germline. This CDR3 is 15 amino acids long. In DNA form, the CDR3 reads TGTGCCAACAGTGAAGGGACGGCGAGCACAGATACGCAGTATTTT. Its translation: CANSEGTASTDTQYF.

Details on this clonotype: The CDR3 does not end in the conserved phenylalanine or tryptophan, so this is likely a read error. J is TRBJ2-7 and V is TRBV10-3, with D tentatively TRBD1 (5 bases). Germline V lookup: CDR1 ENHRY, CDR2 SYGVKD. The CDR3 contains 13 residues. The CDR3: CATEDINSCEQYI. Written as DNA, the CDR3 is TGTGCCACCGAGGACATTAACTCCTGCGAGCAGTACATC.

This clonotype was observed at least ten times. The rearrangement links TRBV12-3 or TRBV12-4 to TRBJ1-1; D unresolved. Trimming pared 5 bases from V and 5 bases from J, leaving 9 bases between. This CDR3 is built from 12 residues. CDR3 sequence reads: CASSEGETEAFF. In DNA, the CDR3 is TGTGCCAGCAGTGAAGGAGAGACTGAAGCTTTCTTT.

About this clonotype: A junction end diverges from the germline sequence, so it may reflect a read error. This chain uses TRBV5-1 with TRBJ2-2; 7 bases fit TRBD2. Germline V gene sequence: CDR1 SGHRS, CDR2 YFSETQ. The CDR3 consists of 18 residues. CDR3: CATSAGLTEGLNTGELFF. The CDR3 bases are TGCGCCACCAGCGCCGGACTAACGGAGGGACTAAACACCGGGGAGCTGTTTTTT.